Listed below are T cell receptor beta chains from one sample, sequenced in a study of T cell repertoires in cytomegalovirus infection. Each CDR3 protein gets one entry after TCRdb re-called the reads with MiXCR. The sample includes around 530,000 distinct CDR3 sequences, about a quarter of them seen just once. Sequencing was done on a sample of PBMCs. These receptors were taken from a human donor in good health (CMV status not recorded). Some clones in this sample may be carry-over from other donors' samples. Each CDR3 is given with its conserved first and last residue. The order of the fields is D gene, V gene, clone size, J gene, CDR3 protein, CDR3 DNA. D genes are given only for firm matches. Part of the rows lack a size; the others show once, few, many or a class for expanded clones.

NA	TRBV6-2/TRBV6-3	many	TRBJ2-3	CASSQQGWQLDTQYF	TGTGCCAGCAGTCAACAGGGTTGGCAATTAGATACGCAGTATTTT
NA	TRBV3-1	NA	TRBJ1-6	CASRLNSDGSPLHF	TGTGCCAGCAGGCTAAACAGCGACGGTTCACCCCTCCACTTT
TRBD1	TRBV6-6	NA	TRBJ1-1	CASSWGQGNTEAFF	TGTGCCAGCAGTTGGGGACAGGGGAACACTGAAGCTTTCTTT
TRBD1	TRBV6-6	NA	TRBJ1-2	CASSYGQGAYGYTF	TGTGCCAGCAGTTACGGACAGGGGGCCTATGGCTACACCTTC
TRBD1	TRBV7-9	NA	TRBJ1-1	CASSPRQGPTEAFF	TGTGCCAGCAGCCCGAGACAGGGGCCCACTGAAGCTTTCTTT
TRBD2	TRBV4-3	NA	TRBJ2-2	CASSQDSEAGGPTGELFF	TGCGCCAGCAGCCAAGATTCTGAAGCGGGAGGGCCCACCGGGGAGCTGTTTTTT
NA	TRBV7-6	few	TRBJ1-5	CASSPRGDHQPQHF	TGTGCCAGCAGCCCAAGGGGGGACCATCAGCCCCAGCATTTT
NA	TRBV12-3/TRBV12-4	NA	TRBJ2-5	CASSAGAGWGETQYF	TGTGCCAGCAGTGCTGGGGCAGGGTGGGGGGAGACCCAGTACTTC
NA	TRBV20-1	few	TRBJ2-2	CSARHLTAGNTGELFF	TGCAGTGCTCGTCACCTCACCGCCGGGAACACCGGGGAGCTGTTTTTT
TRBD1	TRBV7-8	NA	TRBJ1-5	CASSQDRVGGQPQHF	TGTGCCAGCAGTCAGGACAGGGTTGGGGGTCAGCCCCAGCATTTT
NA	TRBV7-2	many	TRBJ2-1	CASSPNGGQRGYNEQFF	TGTGCCAGCAGCCCCAACGGGGGACAGAGGGGGTACAATGAGCAGTTCTTC
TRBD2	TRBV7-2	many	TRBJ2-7	CASSPSSGRALYEQYF	TGTGCCAGCAGCCCCTCTTCCGGGAGGGCTCTCTACGAGCAGTACTTC
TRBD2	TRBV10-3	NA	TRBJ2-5	CAISQAGVEETQYF	TGTGCCATCAGTCAAGCGGGAGTGGAGGAGACCCAGTACTTC
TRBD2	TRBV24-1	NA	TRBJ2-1	CATSDSRTSGRSYNEQFF	TGTGCCACCAGTGATTCGCGGACTAGCGGGAGGTCCTACAATGAGCAGTTCTTC
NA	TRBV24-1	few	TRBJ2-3	CATSGVGNTDTQYF	TGTGCCACCAGTGGAGTGGGGAACACAGATACGCAGTATTTT
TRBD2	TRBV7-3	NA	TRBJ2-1	CASEGGPEGPYNEQLF	TGTGCCAGCGAGGGAGGGCCCGAAGGCCCCTACAATGAGCAGCTCTTC
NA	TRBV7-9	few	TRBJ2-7	CASSLGAGYEQYF	TGTGCCAGCAGCTTAGGGGCGGGCTACGAGCAGTACTTC
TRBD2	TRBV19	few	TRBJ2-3	CASSTSLQDTQYF	TGTGCCAGTTCGACTAGCCTACAGGATACGCAGTATTTT
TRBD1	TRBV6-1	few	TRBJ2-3	CASTRQGTDTQYF	TGTGCCAGCACCCGACAGGGGACAGATACGCAGTATTTT
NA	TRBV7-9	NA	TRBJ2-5	CASSDRMGRSGETQYF	TGTGCCAGCAGCGATCGTATGGGGCGTTCGGGGGAGACCCAGTACTTC
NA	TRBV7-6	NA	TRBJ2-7	CASSLGRRSYEQYF	TGTGCCAGCAGCTTAGGCCGGAGATCCTACGAGCAGTACTTC
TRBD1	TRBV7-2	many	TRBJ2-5	CASSLAVTGGTETQYF	TGTGCCAGCAGCTTAGCGGTAACAGGGGGAACGGAGACCCAGTACTTC
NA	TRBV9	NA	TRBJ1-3	CASSVATGRGAGNTIYF	TGTGCCAGCAGCGTAGCTACCGGCAGGGGAGCTGGAAACACCATATATTTT
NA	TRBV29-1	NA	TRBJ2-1	CSVEDPRVKTRVYNEQFF	TGCAGCGTTGAAGACCCGAGGGTGAAAACGAGGGTTTACAATGAGCAGTTCTTC
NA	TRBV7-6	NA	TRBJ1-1	CASRWEVNTEAFF	TGTGCCAGCAGGTGGGAGGTGAACACTGAAGCTTTCTTT
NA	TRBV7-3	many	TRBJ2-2	CASSLTYQSGELFF	TGTGCCAGCAGCTTAACTTACCAAAGCGGGGAGCTGTTTTTT
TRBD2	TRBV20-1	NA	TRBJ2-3	CSARIAGRTDTQYF	TGCAGTGCTAGGATAGCGGGACGCACAGATACGCAGTATTTT
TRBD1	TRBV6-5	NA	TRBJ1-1	CASRSPPGRGGTEAFF	TGTGCCAGCAGAAGCCCCCCCGGCAGGGGGGGCACTGAAGCTTTCTTT
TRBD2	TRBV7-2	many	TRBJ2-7	CASSPFAGGVEQYF	TGTGCCAGCAGCCCGTTTGCGGGAGGTGTCGAGCAGTACTTC
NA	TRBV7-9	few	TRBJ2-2	CASTLRGSAWLAGELFF	TGTGCCAGCACCCTACGGGGGTCCGCCTGGTTGGCCGGGGAGCTGTTTTTT
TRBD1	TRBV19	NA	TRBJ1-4	CVAPGQGNEKLFF	TGTGTCGCTCCGGGACAGGGGAATGAAAAACTGTTTTTT
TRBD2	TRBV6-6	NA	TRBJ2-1	CASSYSPAGGTDEQFF	TGTGCCAGCAGTTACTCGCCAGCGGGAGGTACGGATGAGCAGTTCTTC
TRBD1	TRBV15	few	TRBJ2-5	CATSRTGFHETQYF	TGTGCCACCAGCAGGACAGGGTTTCACGAGACCCAGTACTTC
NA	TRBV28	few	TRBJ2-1	CASNLGTPKYNEQFF	TGTGCCAGCAATCTGGGGACCCCGAAATACAATGAGCAGTTCTTC
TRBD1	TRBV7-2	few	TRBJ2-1	CASSLGWTGGKFF	TGTGCCAGCAGCTTAGGGTGGACAGGGGGGAAGTTCTTC
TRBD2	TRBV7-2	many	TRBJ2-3	CASSQGTSVSDTQYF	TGTGCCAGCAGCCAAGGGACTAGCGTCTCAGATACGCAGTATTTT
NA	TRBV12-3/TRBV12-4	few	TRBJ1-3	CASSFGRSGNTIYF	TGTGCCAGCAGTTTTGGACGGTCTGGAAACACCATATATTTT
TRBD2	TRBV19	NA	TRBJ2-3	CASRQLAASTDTQYF	TGTGCCAGTAGGCAACTAGCGGCTAGCACAGATACGCAGTATTTT
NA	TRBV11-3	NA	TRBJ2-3	CASSLDSRYTDTQYF	TGTGCCAGCAGCTTAGATTCGCGATACACAGATACGCAGTATTTT
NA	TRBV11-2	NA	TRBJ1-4	CASSPRVTDEKLFF	TGTGCCAGCAGCCCCAGGGTTACAGATGAAAAACTGTTTTTT
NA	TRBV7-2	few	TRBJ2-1	CASSLVIDFGVYNEQFF	TGTGCCAGCAGCTTAGTAATTGACTTTGGGGTTTACAATGAGCAGTTCTTC
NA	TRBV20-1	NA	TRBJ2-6	CSARDPGQGLTGANVLTF	TGCAGTGCTAGAGACCCGGGGCAGGGATTAACTGGGGCCAACGTCCTGACTTTC
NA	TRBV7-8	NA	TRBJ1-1	CASTPRDITMNTEAFF	TGTGCCAGCACCCCCCGGGACATTACTATGAACACTGAAGCTTTCTTT
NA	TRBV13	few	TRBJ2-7	CASSLGRRTYEQYF	TGTGCCAGCAGCTTAGGGCGACGGACCTACGAGCAGTACTTC
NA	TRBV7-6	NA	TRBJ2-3	CASSYRPPGDTQYF	TGTGCCAGCAGCTACCGTCCTCCAGGCGATACGCAGTATTTT
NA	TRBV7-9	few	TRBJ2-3	CASSFPRESSTDTQYF	TGTGCCAGCAGCTTCCCACGGGAATCCAGCACAGATACGCAGTATTTT
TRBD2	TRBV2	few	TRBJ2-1	CASRPGTSRKGYNEQFF	TGTGCCAGCAGACCCGGGACTAGCCGGAAGGGGTACAATGAGCAGTTCTTC
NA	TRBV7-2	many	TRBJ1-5	CASSLVWDQPQHF	TGTGCCAGCAGCTTAGTTTGGGATCAGCCCCAGCATTTT
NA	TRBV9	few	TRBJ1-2	CASSVDSGYGYTF	TGTGCCAGCAGCGTCGACAGCGGCTATGGCTACACCTTC
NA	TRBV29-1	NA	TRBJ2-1	CSVDHSYNEQFF	TGCAGCGTCGACCACTCCTACAATGAGCAGTTCTTC
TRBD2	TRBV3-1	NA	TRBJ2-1	CASSHLAGDPFYNEQFF	TGTGCCAGCAGCCACCTAGCGGGAGACCCTTTCTACAATGAGCAGTTCTTC
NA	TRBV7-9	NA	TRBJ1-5	CASSLVGGQDQPQHF	TGTGCCAGCAGCTTAGTGGGGGGGCAGGATCAGCCCCAGCATTTT
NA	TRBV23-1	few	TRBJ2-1	CAPLGTHNEQFF	TGCGCCCCGTTGGGGACTCACAATGAGCAGTTCTTC
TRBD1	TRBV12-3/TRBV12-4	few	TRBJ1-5	CASSLTGYGPQHF	TGTGCCAGCAGTTTGACAGGGTACGGGCCCCAGCATTTT
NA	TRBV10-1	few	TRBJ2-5	CASSESSRPQYF	TGCGCCAGCAGTGAGTCGTCCCGTCCCCAGTACTTC